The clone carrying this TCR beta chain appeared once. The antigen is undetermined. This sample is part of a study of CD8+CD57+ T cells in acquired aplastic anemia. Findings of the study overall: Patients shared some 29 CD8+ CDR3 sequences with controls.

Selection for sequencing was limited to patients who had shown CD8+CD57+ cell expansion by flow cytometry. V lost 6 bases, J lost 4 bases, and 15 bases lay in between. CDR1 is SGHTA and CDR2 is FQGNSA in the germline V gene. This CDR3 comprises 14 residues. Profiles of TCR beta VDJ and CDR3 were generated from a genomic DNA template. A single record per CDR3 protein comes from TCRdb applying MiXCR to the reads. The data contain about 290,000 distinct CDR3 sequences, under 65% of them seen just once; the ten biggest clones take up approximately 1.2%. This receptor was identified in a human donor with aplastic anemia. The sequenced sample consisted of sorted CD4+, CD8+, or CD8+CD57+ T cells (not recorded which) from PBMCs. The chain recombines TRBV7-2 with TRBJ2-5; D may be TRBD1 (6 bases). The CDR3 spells CASSSQGSPETQYF. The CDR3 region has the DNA TGTGCCAGCAGTTCGCAGGGGTCCCCAGAGACCCAGTACTTC.